This T cell receptor (beta chain) was recorded in a study of T cell changes during pregnancy in multiple sclerosis. Points on this clone: Other DNA sequences in this specimen translate into the identical CDR3.

Only in-frame clones appear in the TCRdb table, and some are missing; sequencing was by immunoSEQ multiplex PCR. The sample has fewer than 90,000 clones; about 93% are singletons. The starting material was peripheral blood, obtained in the third trimester of pregnancy. The receptor's source is a female donor in good health, enrolled as a control in a pregnancy study.

CDR3: CASSLAGVGTEAFF. The CDR3, as DNA: TGCGCCAGCAGCTTGGCAGGGGTGGGAACTGAAGCTTTCTTT. The rearrangement joins TRBV5-1 to TRBJ1-1; D perhaps matches TRBD1 (6 bases). Germline loops: CDR1 SGHRS, CDR2 YFSETQ. The V gene lost 0 bases and the J gene lost 5 bases, with 11 bases spanning the gap. CDR3 size: 14 residues.